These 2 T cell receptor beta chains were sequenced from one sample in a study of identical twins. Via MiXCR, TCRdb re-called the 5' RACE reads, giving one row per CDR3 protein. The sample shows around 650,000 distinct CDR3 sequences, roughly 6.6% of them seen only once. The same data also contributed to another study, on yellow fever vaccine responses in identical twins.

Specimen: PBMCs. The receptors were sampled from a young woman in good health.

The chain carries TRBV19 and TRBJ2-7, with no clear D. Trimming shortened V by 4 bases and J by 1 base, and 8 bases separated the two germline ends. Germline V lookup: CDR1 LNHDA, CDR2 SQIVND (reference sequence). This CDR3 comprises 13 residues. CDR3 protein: CASSRGRSYEQYV. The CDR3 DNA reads TGTGCCAGTAGTAGAGGCAGATCCTACGAGCAGTACGTC.

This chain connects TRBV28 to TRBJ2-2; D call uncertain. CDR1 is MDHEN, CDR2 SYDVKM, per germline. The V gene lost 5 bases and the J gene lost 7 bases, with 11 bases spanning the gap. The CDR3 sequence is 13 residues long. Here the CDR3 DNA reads TGTGCCAGCAGTAAACCGCCGGGCGGGGAGCTGTTTTTT. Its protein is CASSKPPGGELFF. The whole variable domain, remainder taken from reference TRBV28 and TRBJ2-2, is DVKVTQSSRYLVKRTGEKVFLECVQDMDHENMFWYRQDPGLGLRLIYFSYDVKMKEKGDIPEGYSVSREKKERFSLILESASTNQTSMYLCASSKPPGGELFFGEGSRLTVL.